One sample yielded the 29 T cell receptor beta chains listed below, sequenced in a study of T cells in Graves' hyperthyroidism and ophthalmopathy. TCR beta CDR3 region amplification was performed from RNA transcripts. First-round RT-PCR of the TCR CDR3 relied on the HTBI primer set. Via MiXCR, TCRdb re-called the multiplex PCR reads, giving one row per CDR3 protein. The sample contains 460,000 or so distinct CDR3 sequences, under 15% of which appear only once. The sample consisted of blood. The receptors were sampled from a woman between 18 and 30 years old with Graves' hyperthyroidism.

This clonotype was counted between two and nine times. The junction differs from germline at one of its ends, possibly a read error. The chain uses TRBV11-1 and TRBJ1-2, with D maybe TRBD1 (6 bases). This CDR3 has 13 amino acids. Germline lookup yields CDR1 SGHAT and CDR2 FQDESV (reference sequence). CDR3 DNA: TGCGCCAGCAGCCCGGACAGCCCCGGGGGCTACACCTTC. It is translated as CASSPDSPGGYTF.

This clonotype was observed many times. V is TRBV6-1 and J is TRBJ2-7, with TRBD2 matching 8 bases. This CDR3 spans 20 amino acids. The trim removed 7 bases at V and 3 bases at J, leaving 26 bases unmatched. Per germline, CDR1 MNHNS and CDR2 SASEGT. The CDR3 DNA reads TGTGCCAGCACTCTATATGGACATGGGACTAGGAGGAAGGATCGCTACGAGCAGTACTTC. Residues: CASTLYGHGTRRKDRYEQYF.

This clonotype has a handful of counts. The chain joins TRBV6-2 or TRBV6-3 to TRBJ2-7; tentative D call: TRBD1 (5 bases). Trimming cost V 4 bases and J 5 bases, with 9 bases left between them. The CDR3 has 12 residues. Germline V lookup: CDR1 MNHEY, CDR2 SVGEGT. The CDR3: CASSSSGNEQYV. CDR3 DNA: TGTGCCAGCAGTTCCTCAGGGAACGAGCAGTACGTC.

In its sample, this clonotype was seen many times. The chain is built from TRBV15 and TRBJ2-3; 7 bases line up with TRBD2. The length of the CDR3 is 16 residues. The V segment lost 0 bases and the J segment 2 bases; nucleotides outside the gene matches: 5. CDR1 is LNHNV and CDR2 is YYDKDF in the germline V gene (reference sequence). The DNA for the CDR3 is TGTGCCACCAGCAGAGAGTGGGCGGGAGACACAGATACGCAGTATTTT. As protein: CATSREWAGDTDTQYF.

This clonotype was recorded many times. This chain uses TRBV12-3 or TRBV12-4 with TRBJ1-1, with D possibly being TRBD1 (5 bases). Trimming stripped 5 bases from V and 3 bases from J, with 7 bases between. The CDR3 has 12 residues. CDR3 bases: TGTGCCAGCAGTCAACAGGACACTGAAGCTTTCTTT. Amino acids: CASSQQDTEAFF.

This clonotype was found a few times. A read error may account for a junction end that differs from germline. The chain has TRBV7-7 and TRBJ2-1, with D possibly being TRBD1 (6 bases). CDR1 SSHAT and CDR2 FNYEAQ come from the germline V gene (reference sequence). The CDR3 is 20 residues long. CDR3 bases: TGTGCTAGCAGCTCAGGGGACAACCCCGACTCCAAGAGCTCCTACAATGAGCAGTTCTTC. Encoded protein: CASSSGDNPDSKSSYNEQFF.

This clonotype showed up many times. The genes are TRBV5-1 and TRBJ2-3; D remains unclear. This CDR3 region has 14 residues. In germline, CDR1 is SGHRS, CDR2 YFSETQ. The V end lost 3 bases, the J end lost 1 base, and 9 bases lay between the germline ends. CDR3 coding DNA: TGCGCCAGCAGCTCCCTTCGGGGCACAGATACGCAGTATTTT. Translated, it gives CASSSLRGTDTQYF. Full variable domain (missing parts from reference TRBV5-1 and TRBJ2-3): KAGVTQTPRYLIKTRGQQVTLSCSPISGHRSVSWYQQTPGQGLQFLFEYFSETQRNKGNFPGRFSGRQFSNSRSEMNVSTLELGDSALYLCASSSLRGTDTQYFGPGTRLTVL.

This clonotype was found many times. The V call is TRBV6-1, the J call TRBJ1-5; D not resolved. The CDR3 is 15 amino acids. Germline CDR1 is MNHNS and CDR2 is SASEGT. Trimming stripped 6 bases from V and 7 bases from J, with 19 bases between. The CDR3 protein is CASRPGPGNGQPQHF. The CDR3 coding sequence is TGTGCCAGCAGACCCGGGCCGGGGAATGGACAGCCCCAGCATTTT.

This clonotype has ten or more counts. The chain has TRBV5-8 and TRBJ2-5; D gene uncertain. The CDR3 is made up of 15 amino acids. Germline V gene lookup returns CDR1 SGHTS and CDR2 YDEGEE. With 0 bases removed from V and 7 bases from J, the gap between germline ends came to 16 bases. The CDR3 here is CASSLVSIRRGTQYF. The CDR3 DNA reads TGTGCCAGCAGCTTGGTATCAATCCGGAGAGGGACCCAGTACTTC.

This clonotype was found many times. J is TRBJ1-4 and V is TRBV6-1; TRBD1 agrees at 8 bases. Trimming took 10 bases from V and 9 from J; bases not matched to a gene: 16. CDR1 and CDR2 (germline): MNHNS, SASEGT. CDR3 length: 15 amino acids. CDR3 nucleotides: TGTGCCAACAGATCGGACAGGGCGGGAAATCAAAAACTGTTTTTT. Encoded protein: CANRSDRAGNQKLFF.

This clonotype was seen ten or more times. CDR3 amino acids: CATSRAGASPSYTF. The CDR3 DNA reads as TGTGCCACCAGCAGAGCTGGGGCAAGTCCTTCCTACACCTTC. This sequence joins TRBV15 and TRBJ1-2, with a weak D call TRBD1 (5 bases). This CDR3 comprises 14 residues. In germline, CDR1 is LNHNV, CDR2 YYDKDF (reference sequence). Trimming took off 1 base at V and 10 bases at J, with 16 bases between the two ends.

This clonotype was recorded many times. CDR3 nucleotide sequence: TGTGCCAGCAGTTTGTGGGGGAGCCTTTGGAATGAGCAGTTCTTC. It specifies CASSLWGSLWNEQFF. This chain links TRBV12-3 or TRBV12-4 with TRBJ2-1; the D call may be TRBD1 or TRBD2 (5 bases each). V was clipped by 3 bases and J by 7 bases, with 16 bases between them. The length of the CDR3 is 15 residues.

Points on this clonotype: This clone may be a read error of a much larger clone one base away. Here the CDR3 reads CASSEGGTSRYEQYF. The CDR3 nucleotides are TGTGCCAGCAGCGAAGGTGGGACTAGCCGGTACGAGCAGTACTTC. The rearrangement uses TRBV12-3 or TRBV12-4 and TRBJ2-7, with TRBD2 matching 9 bases. This CDR3 is built from 15 residues. The trim removed 6 bases at V and 4 bases at J, leaving 10 bases unmatched.

This clonotype was seen a handful of times. In nucleotides, the CDR3 is TGCGCCAGCAGCTTCGGGACAGTTGCAACTAATGAAAAACTGTTTTTT. Protein product: CASSFGTVATNEKLFF. This chain joins TRBV5-1 and TRBJ1-4, with 7 positions matching TRBD1. This CDR3 is built from 16 residues. Germline-derived CDR1 and CDR2 are SGHRS and YFSETQ. V lost 2 bases and J lost 0; bases outside the gene matches: 4.

This clonotype was counted between two and nine times. The chain recombines TRBV6-1 with TRBJ2-2; the D gene could be TRBD1 or TRBD2 (5 bases each). CDR1 MNHNS and CDR2 SASEGT come from the germline V gene. V was shortened by 1 base and J by 6 bases, with 15 bases between the two germline ends. The CDR3 has 16 amino acids. CDR3 sequence (DNA): TGTGCCAGCAGTGAAGAGGGTGACTCGGGGCCCGGGGAGCTGTTTTTT. Translated: CASSEEGDSGPGELFF.

This clonotype was seen only a few times. V usage is TRBV20-1 and J usage is TRBJ1-2, with a possible D match to TRBD1 (6 bases). The CDR3 contains 15 residues. V shed 1 base and J shed 4 bases, with 16 bases lying between them. The germline CDR1 and CDR2 sequences are DFQATT and SNEGSKA (reference sequence). CDR3 sequence: CSARAGGREPYGYTF. CDR3 sequence (DNA): TGCAGTGCTAGAGCTGGGGGCAGGGAGCCCTATGGCTACACCTTC.

This clonotype has ten or more counts. The gene calls are TRBV3-1 and TRBJ2-2; maybe TRBD1 (5 bases). Germline V gene sequence: CDR1 LGHDT, CDR2 YNNKEL (reference sequence). CDR3 size: 16 residues. Between the trimmed V and J ends, which lost 4 bases and 2 bases, there was a span of 14 bases. The CDR3 spells CASSRRQLPNTGELFF. The CDR3 DNA reads TGTGCCAGCAGCCGACGACAGCTGCCAAACACCGGGGAGCTGTTTTTT.

V gene TRBV5-1 combines with J gene TRBJ1-3, with D unresolved. This CDR3 is 16 amino acids long. The ends were cut back, 3 bases at V and 0 bases at J, with 13 bases in the middle. From germline, CDR1 is SGHRS and CDR2 YFSETQ. Written as DNA, the CDR3 is TGCGCCAGCAGCTCGGACCTAGTGGGCTCTGGAAACACCATATATTTT. Amino acids: CASSSDLVGSGNTIYF.

In this sample, this clonotype turned up a few times. This chain connects TRBV27 to TRBJ2-5; perhaps TRBD1 as D (6 bases). Germline assignment: CDR1 MNHEY and CDR2 SMNVEV (reference sequence). The germline V and J ends were trimmed by 4 bases and 5 bases, with 14 bases remaining between them. The CDR3 consists of 14 residues. CDR3 residues: CASSWPLGAETQYF. CDR3 in DNA: TGTGCCAGCAGTTGGCCCCTGGGGGCCGAGACCCAGTACTTC.

The sample holds a few counts of this clonotype. The chain is built from TRBV5-1 and TRBJ1-1; D is ambiguous. This CDR3 is 14 amino acids long. Germline V gives CDR1 SGHRS, CDR2 YFSETQ. V was clipped by 4 bases and J by 2 bases, with 12 bases between them. The CDR3 reads CASSPRTTNTEAFF. CDR3 bases: TGCGCCAGCAGCCCTCGGACGACAAACACTGAAGCTTTCTTT.

This clonotype has a handful of counts. The genes are TRBV19 and TRBJ1-5, with D hard to call. Deletions cut 4 bases from V and 5 bases from J, with 15 bases between. Germline V gene lookup returns CDR1 LNHDA and CDR2 SQIVND (reference sequence). CDR3 length equals 15 residues. As DNA, the CDR3 is TGTGCCAGTAGTAAAGAGAGGATCCTCCATCAGCCCCAGCATTTT. Translated, it gives CASSKERILHQPQHF.

Regarding this clonotype: The junction departs from germline at one end; a sequencing error may be responsible. This chain connects TRBV20-1 to TRBJ2-2; TRBD1 aligns across 9 bases. Germline V gene data show CDR1 as DFQATT and CDR2 as SNEGSKA (reference sequence). The CDR3 length is 15 residues. The CDR3 reads CSASNRDRVSGELVF. In nucleotides, the CDR3 is TGCAGTGCTAGTAACAGGGACAGGGTGTCCGGGGAGCTGGTTTTT.

The chain is built from TRBV19 and TRBJ2-1; 10 bases line up with TRBD2. Germline CDR1 and CDR2: LNHDA and SQIVND (reference sequence). This CDR3 has 17 residues. J lost 3 bases, V lost 1 base, and 6 bases had no gene match. CDR3 coding DNA: TGTGCCAGTAGTATAGGGGTAGCGGGAGGTGGCTACAATGAGCAGTTCTTC. Residues: CASSIGVAGGGYNEQFF.

V is TRBV3-1 and J is TRBJ1-1, with TRBD1 as a possible D gene (5 bases). Trimming shortened V by 4 bases and J by 6 bases, and 15 bases separated the two germline ends. The CDR3 runs to 14 residues. Germline CDR1 reads LGHDT; CDR2 reads YNNKEL (reference sequence). Here the CDR3 DNA reads TGTGCCAGCAGCCCACGGGGGAGGGGCGCTGAAGCTTTCTTT. Translating it yields CASSPRGRGAEAFF. Using reference TRBV3-1 and TRBJ1-1 for the parts outside the CDR3, the full variable domain is DTAVSQTPKYLVTQMGNDKSIKCEQNLGHDTMYWYKQDSKKFLKIMFSYNNKELIINETVPNRFSPKSPDKAHLNLHINSLELGDSAVYFCASSPRGRGAEAFFGQGTRLTVV.

This clonotype was counted ten times or more. The chain is built from TRBV5-5 and TRBJ2-7; 10 bases map to TRBD2. CDR1 and CDR2 (germline): SGHKS, YYEKEE (reference sequence). The CDR3 spans 15 residues. V was clipped by 0 bases and J by 1 base; unmatched bases: 1. The CDR3 reads CASSLVTSGSYEQYF. DNA for the CDR3: TGTGCCAGCAGCTTGGTGACTAGCGGGTCCTACGAGCAGTACTTC.

The rearrangement uses TRBV29-1 and TRBJ2-2, with TRBD2 matching over 11 bases. CDR1 is SQVTM, CDR2 ANQGSEA, per germline. The CDR3 is 15 residues long. Trimming at V came to 7 bases and at J to 4 bases, leaving 8 bases not matched to a gene. CDR3 coding DNA: TGCAGCGCAACTAGCGGGAGAGTCGGCACCGGGGAGCTGTTTTTT. Translated: CSATSGRVGTGELFF.

This clonotype has a handful of counts. The chain is built from TRBV27 and TRBJ2-2; D is possibly TRBD1 (6 bases). CDR3 size: 13 residues. Trimming stripped 5 bases from V and 7 bases from J, with 11 bases between. The germline CDR1 and CDR2 sequences are MNHEY and SMNVEV (reference sequence). CDR3 in DNA: TGTGCCAGCAGTACAGGGATGAACGGGGAGCTGTTTTTT. Amino acid sequence: CASSTGMNGELFF.

This clonotype was detected only a few times. The chain uses TRBV6-1 and TRBJ2-7; 10 positions agree with TRBD2. J gave up 3 bases and V 5 bases, and 4 bases lay outside the gene matches. The CDR3 is made up of 14 amino acids. CDR1 and CDR2 from the germline V gene are MNHNS and SASEGT. Written as DNA, the CDR3 is TGTGCCAGCAGTAAACTAGCGGGGAGCTACGAGCAGTACGTC. This codes for CASSKLAGSYEQYV.

This clonotype was counted once. Being one base from a much bigger clone, this may be a read error. DNA for the CDR3: TGTGCCAGCAGTGAACCGGGGGGATCTGAAGCTCTCTTT. It encodes CASSEPGGSEALF. This chain uses TRBV6-1 with TRBJ1-1; the D gene is possibly TRBD1 (5 bases). The length of the CDR3 is 13 residues. Germline assignment: CDR1 MNHNS and CDR2 SASEGT.